Shown below are 2 T cell receptor beta chains from a single sample sequenced in a study of blood T cell repertoires in COVID-19. Profiled with immunoSEQ multiplex PCR; TCRdb holds only in-frame clones, not every one. The sample consists of 360,000 or so clones, about 90% of them appearing once. Sequenced material: PBMCs or T cells enriched from blood (not recorded which). These receptor sequences come from a woman in her thirties who had recovered from COVID-19.

CDR3 DNA: TGTGCCAGCAGTGTCGTAGGAGGGAACACCGGGGAGCTGTTTTTT. Protein sequence: CASSVVGGNTGELFF. The V gene is TRBV2, the J gene TRBJ2-2; a possible D gene is TRBD2 (5 bases). There are 15 residues in the CDR3. Looked up from germline, CDR1 is SNHLY and CDR2 is FYNNEI. V dropped 4 bases and J dropped 1 base, with 10 bases sitting between them.

The chain recombines TRBV10-2 with TRBJ2-1; 7 bases agree with TRBD2. V trimming: 7 bases; J trimming: 0 bases; junction bases outside the gene matches: 3. Germline loops: CDR1 WSHSY, CDR2 SAAADI. The CDR3 is made up of 14 amino acids. The CDR3 protein is CASTGGSSYNEQFF. DNA of the CDR3: TGCGCCAGCACTGGCGGGAGCTCCTACAATGAGCAGTTCTTC.